Here is one TCR beta chain with its context. Some clones are missing from TCRdb's copy, which holds only in-frame ones; the method was immunoSEQ multiplex PCR. Counted here are 400,000 or so clones, approximately 88% occurring once; the ten biggest clones make up roughly 2%. This sample was taken from a study of blood T cell repertoires in COVID-19. Study summary: PBMCs, B-cell-depleted T cells, or T cells were the source of the cDNA or gDNA that made up the material.

Germline V gives CDR1 KGHDR, CDR2 SFDVKD. The CDR3 has 16 amino acids. The ends were cut back, 4 bases at V and 4 bases at J, with 13 bases in the middle. The sequencing input was PBMCs or T cells enriched from blood (not recorded which). This chain connects TRBV24-1 to TRBJ2-6; tentatively, D is TRBD1 (6 bases). The clonotype comes from a middle-aged woman with acute COVID-19. CDR3 region: CATSDRTADGANVLTF. As DNA, the CDR3 is TGTGCCACCAGTGACCGGACAGCGGACGGGGCCAACGTCCTGACTTTC.